This is a list of T cell receptor beta chains from one sample in a study of identical twins. One entry per CDR3 protein, called by TCRdb with MiXCR from the 5' RACE reads. Here the sample spans hundreds of thousands of distinct CDR3 sequences, 21% being singletons. In addition, the sample was reused for a study of T cells expressing NK-cell markers.

Sequences were obtained from PBMCs. These receptors all come from a woman aged 18-29 years in good health. Each CDR3 is given with its conserved first and last residue. Clone size is not always given. Where it is, it says once, few, many or a class for expanded clones.

j_call clone_size v_call cdr3_aa
TRBJ2-5 few TRBV9 CASSVGTGVPLQETQYF
TRBJ2-3 few TRBV20-1 CSAREGIWGDTQYF
TRBJ2-1 few TRBV20-1 CSARRGLGEQFF
TRBJ2-7 . TRBV18 CASSPDSPLSYEQYF
TRBJ2-3 . TRBV14 CASSQDGRARDTQYF
TRBJ1-1 many TRBV20-1 CSARPTGGEAFF
TRBJ2-7 . TRBV6-5 CASSYGGGSYEQYF
TRBJ1-4 . TRBV7-9 CASSADRGNEKLFF
TRBJ2-7 few TRBV27 CASSIRQGREQYF
TRBJ2-1 . TRBV15 CATSRAPSGTLYNEQFF
TRBJ2-5 . TRBV7-9 CASSLNPGLGETQYF
TRBJ1-1 few TRBV20-1 CSAPGQGDVESTEAFF
TRBJ2-3 many TRBV29-1 CSVGAMAGGPWTSTDTQYF
TRBJ1-1 few TRBV10-3 CAIRGDVVTEAFF
TRBJ2-6 . TRBV5-1 CASSHGQGISGANVLTF
TRBJ2-1 few TRBV30 CAWSEQGFEQFF
TRBJ2-5 few TRBV9 CASSVTPRGEETQYF
TRBJ2-1 . TRBV6-5 CASSLLRTSGSYEQFF
TRBJ1-2 . TRBV12-3/TRBV12-4 CASRLQGEYGYTF
TRBJ2-1 . TRBV6-2/TRBV6-3 CASSLLQGGEQFF
TRBJ2-7 few TRBV27 CASSPLAGVDYEQYF
TRBJ2-1 few TRBV4-3 CASSQEGPKYNEQFF
TRBJ2-5 few TRBV20-1 CSASGGRVEETQYF
TRBJ1-3 . TRBV6-5 CASSYSGTGSGNTIYF
TRBJ2-1 . TRBV7-6 CASSLNAARSSYNEQFF
TRBJ2-7 . TRBV6-2/TRBV6-3 CASSGRNSYEQYF
TRBJ2-3 few TRBV20-1 CSAKGGALGADTQYF
TRBJ2-2 . TRBV7-6 CASSLIAGVLNTGELFF
TRBJ1-1 . TRBV6-5 CASSYGGAWTKTEAFF
TRBJ2-1 few TRBV7-2 CASSSLGEGNEQFF
TRBJ2-1 . TRBV11-3 CASSPQRWGITNNEQFF
TRBJ2-7 few TRBV7-9 CASSPRVREEQYF
TRBJ1-1 few TRBV7-9 CASSPRDSLAMNTEAFF
TRBJ2-2 few TRBV3-1 CASSQLVNTGELFF
TRBJ2-1 . TRBV12-3/TRBV12-4 CASSPRGTSGYNEQFF
TRBJ2-1 many TRBV4-3 CASSQDGGTYNEQFF
TRBJ2-1 few TRBV27 CASSLWTSGSLDSYNEQFF
TRBJ2-7 . TRBV6-2/TRBV6-3 CASSSFLAGVYEQYF
TRBJ1-5 few TRBV6-2/TRBV6-3 CASSRTGQRNQPQHF
TRBJ2-1 few TRBV6-1 CASKGLVYNEQFF
TRBJ1-6 many TRBV20-1 CSAPGQGHSPLHF
TRBJ2-3 . TRBV5-6 CASSLIQLAVHTQYF
TRBJ2-2 many TRBV20-1 CSARDSDRDHTGELFF
TRBJ2-5 few TRBV11-2 CASSPGHRQETQYF
TRBJ2-1 many TRBV29-1 CSVGGQGSEQFF
TRBJ2-7 few TRBV5-6 CASSRGTSGRSEQYF
TRBJ2-2 few TRBV5-1 CASSFVGGYTGELFF
TRBJ2-7 . TRBV6-2/TRBV6-3 CASRLPTSGPSYEQYF
TRBJ2-7 few TRBV20-1 CSARDYIGKDEQYF
TRBJ2-1 . TRBV9 CASSNIGEQFF
TRBJ1-2 few TRBV12-3/TRBV12-4 CASSWGGVSYGYTF
TRBJ1-4 few TRBV20-1 CSASGREEKLFF
TRBJ2-7 few TRBV20-1 CSALSRQSGEQYF
TRBJ1-1 few TRBV5-1 CASSYTTANTEAFF
TRBJ2-1 . TRBV6-1 CASKGASWANEQFF
TRBJ2-1 . TRBV10-3 CAISERRGGLGWDNEQFF
TRBJ2-7 . TRBV5-1 CASSLGSSGVTYEQYF
TRBJ2-3 . TRBV6-1 CASSDRPSTDTQYF
TRBJ1-2 few TRBV14 CASSQGFNGYTF
TRBJ1-1 few TRBV12-3/TRBV12-4 CASSLFNAAQPAFF